A selection of T cell receptor beta chains follows, all from one sample in a study of T cells in Graves' hyperthyroidism and ophthalmopathy. TCRdb processed the multiplex PCR reads anew with MiXCR; each CDR3 protein has one entry. The sample includes about 130,000 distinct CDR3 sequences, approximately 20% of them seen just once. Sequencing was done on a sample of blood. The receptors originated from a woman in her 50s with Graves' hyperthyroidism that later progressed to Graves' ophthalmopathy. CDR3s include the opening cysteine and the closing phenylalanine or tryptophan. Each record gives: CDR3 length, clone size, V gene, J gene, D gene, CDR3 protein, CDR3 DNA. D genes are given only for firm matches. Size tells how often a clone was seen (once, few, many) or the class of an expanded clone, and some rows leave it out.

>16|NA|TRBV14|TRBJ2-5|NA
CASSQDAVRRRETQYF
TGTGCCAGCAGCCAAGATGCCGTCAGACGGAGGGAGACCCAGTACTTC
>15|NA|TRBV9|TRBJ2-1|TRBD2
CASSVSGAGYNEQFF
TGTGCCAGCAGCGTCTCGGGAGCGGGGTACAATGAGCAGTTCTTC
>17|many|TRBV28|TRBJ2-6|TRBD2
CASSFSGRGSGANVLTF
TGTGCCAGCAGTTTTAGCGGGAGGGGGTCTGGGGCCAACGTCCTGACTTTC
>17|many|TRBV6-1|TRBJ2-2|TRBD2
CASSGGLVAGDTGELFF
TGTGCCAGCAGTGGAGGTCTAGTAGCGGGCGACACCGGGGAGCTGTTTTTT
>15|NA|TRBV19|TRBJ2-2|NA
CASSKGATLTGELFF
TGTGCCAGCTCTAAGGGAGCCACTCTCACCGGGGAGCTGTTTTTT
>12|many|TRBV30|TRBJ2-7|NA
CAWRRLGYEQYF
TGTGCCTGGAGGAGGCTGGGGTACGAGCAGTACTTC
>15|NA|TRBV20-1|TRBJ2-7|TRBD2
CSARGGLADFYEQYF
TGCAGTGCTAGAGGGGGACTAGCGGACTTCTACGAGCAGTACTTC
>15|many|TRBV7-3|TRBJ2-1|NA
CASSLTPGDYNEQFF
TGTGCCAGCAGCTTAACGCCAGGGGACTACAATGAGCAGTTCTTC
>16|many|TRBV28|TRBJ2-3|NA
CASSPGLLRHTDTQYF
TGTGCCAGCAGTCCCGGACTACTTAGGCACACAGATACGCAGTATTTT
>12|many|TRBV28|TRBJ1-3|NA
CASTPSGNTIYF
TGTGCCAGCACTCCCTCTGGAAACACCATATATTTT
>14|once|TRBV9|TRBJ2-7|NA
CASSAVGGSYEQYF
TGTGCCAGCTCAGCCGTCGGAGGCTCCTACGAGCAGTACTTC
>14|many|TRBV28|TRBJ1-1|TRBD1
CAAQTGAENTEAFF
TGTGCCGCCCAGACAGGGGCCGAGAACACTGAAGCTTTCTTT
>14|many|TRBV10-2|TRBJ2-5|NA
CASRRGRSQETQYF
TGCGCCAGCAGAAGAGGGAGAAGTCAAGAGACCCAGTACTTC
>14|many|TRBV20-1|TRBJ1-5|TRBD1
CSAPDRTGNQPQHF
TGCAGTGCACCGGACAGGACGGGCAATCAGCCCCAGCATTTT
>13|many|TRBV12-3/TRBV12-4|TRBJ2-1|NA
CASSFRRDYEQFF
TGTGCCAGCAGTTTTCGGCGGGACTATGAGCAGTTCTTC
>15|many|TRBV10-3|TRBJ2-5|TRBD2
CAIGIGGTVGETQYF
TGTGCCATCGGTATCGGGGGGACGGTGGGAGAGACCCAGTACTTC
>16|NA|TRBV7-3|TRBJ2-5|TRBD2
CASSRGLAGARETQYF
TGTGCCAGCAGCCGGGGACTAGCGGGAGCTAGAGAGACCCAGTACTTC
>18|many|TRBV7-6|TRBJ2-3|NA
CASSPFSGPHYSDDTQYF
TGTGCCAGCAGCCCCTTTAGTGGGCCGCACTATTCGGACGATACGCAGTATTTT
>14|many|TRBV7-3|TRBJ2-2|NA
CASSSTGVSGELFF
TGTGCCAGCAGCTCCACGGGCGTTTCCGGGGAGCTGTTTTTT
>15|many|TRBV5-1|TRBJ2-5|TRBD2
CASSSGLAGQETQYF
TGCGCCAGCAGCTCGGGACTAGCAGGACAAGAGACCCAGTACTTC
>14|many|TRBV28|TRBJ2-7|TRBD1
CASSLLTRGSEQYF
TGTGCCAGCAGTTTATTGACCAGGGGGTCCGAGCAGTACTTC
>15|NA|TRBV19|TRBJ2-1|TRBD2
CASSIGLAGDTEQFF
TGTGCCAGTAGTATAGGTCTAGCGGGAGATACTGAGCAGTTCTTC
>13|many|TRBV11-2|TRBJ1-4|NA
CASSPGGREKLFF
TGTGCCAGCTCACCCGGGGGTCGGGAAAAACTGTTTTTT
>16|few|TRBV7-3|TRBJ2-7|TRBD1
CASSPHPGQGFGEQYF
TGTGCCAGCAGCCCCCATCCGGGACAGGGCTTCGGGGAGCAGTACTTC
>13|many|TRBV10-3|TRBJ2-3|NA
CAISAGSTDTQYF
TGTGCCATCAGCGCGGGAAGCACAGATACGCAGTATTTT
>14|many|TRBV30|TRBJ2-1|NA
CAWIQGNSYNEQFF
TGTGCCTGGATTCAGGGAAACTCCTACAATGAGCAGTTCTTC
>17|few|TRBV4-1|TRBJ2-7|TRBD2
CASSHLGTSGSPYEQYF
TGCGCCAGCAGCCACCTCGGGACTAGCGGATCCCCCTACGAGCAGTACTTC
>16|many|TRBV20-1|TRBJ2-1|TRBD2
CSATPAGGSSYNEQFF
TGCAGTGCCACACCTGCGGGGGGGAGCTCCTACAATGAGCAGTTCTTC
>14|many|TRBV11-2|TRBJ1-6|NA
CASSSGPVTDPLHF
TGTGCCAGCAGCTCGGGCCCGGTTACGGATCCCCTCCACTTT
>13|many|TRBV2|TRBJ1-5|NA
CASKLGGNQPQHF
TGTGCCAGTAAATTGGGGGGCAATCAGCCCCAGCATTTT
>15|NA|TRBV2|TRBJ1-2|NA
CASRTGGVPSYGYTF
TGTGCCAGCAGAACCGGGGGTGTACCTAGCTATGGCTACACCTTC
>17|many|TRBV3-1|TRBJ1-1|NA
CASSETTSTGKMTEAFF
TGTGCCAGCAGCGAAACGACATCGACGGGGAAAATGACTGAAGCTTTCTTT
>16|few|TRBV6-1|TRBJ1-4|NA
CASSSQTTKRREKLFF
TGTGCCAGCAGTTCCCAAACCACCAAACGTCGTGAAAAACTGTTTTTT
>14|NA|TRBV5-6|TRBJ1-4|NA
CASSFYVSNEKLFF
TGTGCCAGCAGCTTCTACGTCTCGAATGAAAAACTGTTTTTT
>19|few|TRBV6-2/TRBV6-3|TRBJ1-1|NA
CASSYSSSLFGQPLLEASF
TGTGCCAGCAGTTACTCGAGTTCCTTATTTGGACAGCCACTTTTAGAAGCTTCCTTT
>13|many|TRBV2|TRBJ1-1|NA
CASMNDRNTEAFF
TGTGCCAGCATGAACGACAGGAACACTGAAGCTTTCTTT